This T cell receptor beta chain emerged from a study of T cells in Graves' hyperthyroidism and ophthalmopathy. The CDR3 is 18 amino acids. V dropped 3 bases and J dropped 1 base, with 21 bases sitting between them. Germline assignment: CDR1 SGHVT and CDR2 SQSDAQ. Broader study findings: Among clonotypes expanded in thyroid above 0.001, most were also found in blood.

No progression to ophthalmopathy during 18 months of follow-up defined stable disease. Researchers barred patients who had uncontrolled infection, other autoimmune disease, pregnancy or lactation. What was amplified from RNA transcripts were TCR beta CDR3 regions. Carried out on the TCR CDR3, a first-round RT-PCR used the HTBI primer set. TCRdb reanalysed the multiplex PCR reads using MiXCR and keeps one entry per CDR3 protein. The sample lists about 840,000 distinct CDR3 sequences, roughly 37% occurring once. Notes on this clonotype: Its cognate antigen is unknown.

V usage is TRBV7-4 and J usage is TRBJ1-1, with D possibly matching TRBD1 (6 bases). Input material: blood. This sequence was found in a young man with Graves' hyperthyroidism. CDR3 sequence reads: CASSFGRVGGAANTEAFF. In DNA, the CDR3 is TGTGCCAGCAGCTTTGGGCGTGTGGGGGGGGCGGCGAACACTGAAGCTTTCTTT.